Listed here is a single T cell receptor (beta chain). This sample is drawn from a study of patients and donors after allogeneic stem cell transplantation. V was pared by 4 bases and J by 0 bases, with 20 bases between. CDR1 is SGHRS, CDR2 YFSETQ, per germline. This CDR3 has 18 amino acids. MiXCR, run by TCRdb on the RT-PCR reads, gives a single entry per CDR3 protein. This sample has around 200,000 distinct CDR3 sequences, with about 38% found just once. The sample was blood, either unsorted or a sorted T cell fraction (not recorded which). The rearrangement links TRBV5-1 to TRBJ2-4, with D perhaps being TRBD1 or TRBD2 (5 bases each). This clonotype was sampled from a human donor who was either an allogeneic HSCT recipient or a stem cell or donor lymphocyte infusion donor (not recorded which). It is not recorded whose cells these are; they may come from a transplant donor. This CDR3 is CASSLTWDGPLAKNIQYF. Written as DNA, the CDR3 is TGCGCCAGCAGCCTAACGTGGGACGGCCCTCTAGCCAAAAACATTCAGTACTTC.